These T cell receptor beta chains were read from a single sample in a study of cytomegalovirus exposure and HLA in healthy donors. TCRdb keeps only in-frame clones here, not all; method: immunoSEQ multiplex PCR. This table has 150,000 to 250,000 clones, 84% appearing once. Specimen: PBMCs. The source is a woman in her 30s in good health and CMV-seropositive. The conserved cysteine and the conserved F or W are not part of the CDR3 here.

TRBV4-1	TRBJ1-1	ASSQGWSTEAF
TRBV9	TRBJ2-1	ASSPGTSGYNEQF
TRBV19	TRBJ1-5	ASSIVGGPHQPQH
TRBV27	TRBJ2-5	ASSPRGGETQY
TRBV27	TRBJ1-4	ASSFRTGTATNEKLF
TRBV10-3	TRBJ2-7	AISESILPYEQY
TRBV5-1	TRBJ2-3	ASSLRSAGDTQY
TRBV19	TRBJ1-3	ASSRGQQGNTIY
TRBV7-9	TRBJ2-1	ASSLVVGTGDNEQF
TRBV29-1	TRBJ2-1	SVDKIRAAGQGPYNEQF
TRBV28	TRBJ2-7	ASSPLEEGFEQY
TRBV30	TRBJ2-2	AWKQGLTGELF
TRBV7-9	TRBJ2-7	ASSGLAGVYEQY
TRBV28	TRBJ2-7	ASSLAGTTSYEQY
TRBV25-1	TRBJ1-1	ASGGTVNTEAF
TRBV11-3	TRBJ2-7	ASSPSGRPYEQY
TRBV15	TRBJ1-1	ATSIPGLGTEAF
TRBV2	TRBJ2-2	ASSDYIAGGPVTGELF
TRBV28	TRBJ1-5	ASSPPRQGGGQPQH
TRBV2	TRBJ2-7	ASQGRYNTYEQY
TRBV28	TRBJ2-2	ASSSLSPGGWGELF
TRBV10-3	TRBJ2-1	AATSGGKSYNEQF
TRBV19	TRBJ1-5	ASSIMGTGGQPQH
TRBV5-1	TRBJ2-1	ASSLGQGTYNEQF
TRBV23-1	TRBJ2-7	ASSPDRDSSSIHYTPYEQY
TRBV9	TRBJ2-1	ASSVRTSGRVDEQF
TRBV5-1	TRBJ1-2	ASSLKRGGSGGYT
TRBV5-1	TRBJ2-7	ASSFGGTYEQY
TRBV4-1	TRBJ2-1	ASSQDWGEYNEQF
TRBV29-1	TRBJ1-5	SVRQGSNQPQH
TRBV7-9	TRBJ2-7	ASSSAPTSGRIEQY
TRBV2	TRBJ2-7	ASSGTSGRANEQY
TRBV5-6	TRBJ2-1	ASSLDRGSRYNEQF
TRBV30	TRBJ2-5	AWSVTGETQY
TRBV7-6	TRBJ2-7	ASSLGTSSAYEQY
TRBV29-1	TRBJ1-4	SVEASTGPTNEKLF
TRBV6-1	TRBJ2-3	ASSITGETADTQY
TRBV6-1	TRBJ2-7	AGRGGASYEQY
TRBV29-1	TRBJ2-7	SVETGGDLYEQY
TRBV5-1	TRBJ2-7	ASSLGVAGGYEQY
TRBV29-1	TRBJ2-7	SVLPGLAYEQY
TRBV7-8	TRBJ2-1	ASSPAGEELLEQF
TRBV29-1	TRBJ2-7	SAGTGGEQY
TRBV6-5	TRBJ1-1	ASSYTGQGAYTEAF
TRBV6-1	TRBJ1-3	ASSEEGAPRATIY
TRBV5-3	TRBJ2-5	ARSLVAGGNQETQY
TRBV27	TRBJ2-5	ASSLGTSGTGETQY
TRBV7-9	TRBJ1-4	ASSLGWEGEKLF
TRBV7-6	TRBJ1-1	ASSLVKGQGNTEAF
TRBV4-1	TRBJ1-1	ASSQGPGPRETEAF
TRBV30	TRBJ2-2	AWSVLAGALTGELF
TRBV4-1	TRBJ1-5	ASSKRSDQPQH
TRBV5-4	TRBJ1-3	ASSSGINSGNTIY
TRBV28	TRBJ2-5	ASSRTGGAETQY
TRBV5-1	TRBJ1-2	ASSNPGQSGYT
TRBV28	TRBJ1-1	ASSALAAGEAF
TRBV6-6	TRBJ1-5	ASSTARNSRNQPQH
TRBV2	TRBJ2-7	ASFTSGRRYEQY